This T cell receptor (beta chain) appears in the sequencing data of a study of T cell repertoires in cytomegalovirus infection (dated by TCRdb to the late 2010s). Describing the broader study: Recently identified HLA-C-restricted CMV epitopes, whose presentation resists viral immunomodulation, were targeted by peptide stimulations together with well-studied HLA-B-restricted epitopes. Because public TCR beta signatures pointed to carriage of CMV infection together with the matching HLA type, the HLA type of each donor mattered for the analysis.

The study at large found these results: The ex vivo response was dominated by HLA-C-restricted CMV-specific TCR beta clonotypes, which also provided the single most frequent clonotype in two of eight donors. In both this cohort and an independent cohort of 352 donors, the cumulative frequency of public TCR beta family members distinguished carriers of CMV infection plus the relevant HLA type.

From the cysteine through the phenylalanine, the CDR3 covers 13 amino acids. CDR3 DNA only is kept here, 39 bases in frame from base 1. According to the germline V gene, CDR1 reads MNHNS and CDR2 reads SASEGT. The junction shows trimming of 8 bases on V and 6 bases on J, plus 17 bases between the germline ends. Sequencing relied on an Illumina HiSeq 1500. TCRdb itself trimmed the public reads at Q25 with fastp, ran MiXCR and retained productive beta chains. CDR3 protein duplicates are merged, each entry listing the most common genes and DNA. The sample table contains approximately 600,000 distinct CDR3 sequences; only one count was recorded for about 39% of them. The ten most abundant clones make up about 48% of the sample. The label giving this sample's treatment or condition can be read as: in vitro stimulation with specific CMV peptide epitopes to enrich CMV-specific T cells. A remark on this clonotype: The antigen it recognizes is unknown. Base-call qualities are not available, and no considerably larger clone is one nucleotide away.

Recombination connected TRBV6-1 to TRBJ2-7; 6 matching bases give a weak D call of TRBD2. The sequencing here drew on cultured PBMCs, taken from culture after CMV antigen stimulation. The receptor's source is a human donor in good health (CMV status not recorded). Some clones in this sample may be carry-over from other donors' samples. CDR3 sequence: CASPSPGRGEQYF. DNA sequence: TGTGCCAGCCCGAGCCCCGGGAGAGGCGAGCAGTACTTC.